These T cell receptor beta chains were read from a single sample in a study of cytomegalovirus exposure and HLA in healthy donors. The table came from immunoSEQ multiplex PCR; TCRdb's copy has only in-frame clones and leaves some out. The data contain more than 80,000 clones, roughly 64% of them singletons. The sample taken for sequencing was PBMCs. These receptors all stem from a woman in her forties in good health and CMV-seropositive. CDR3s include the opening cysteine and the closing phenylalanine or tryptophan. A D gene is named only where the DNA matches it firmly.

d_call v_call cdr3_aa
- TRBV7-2 CASSLDLSYGYTF
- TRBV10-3 CAISEVSETQYF
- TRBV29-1 CSASGGAFYGYTF
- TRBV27 CASSLSPGNQETQYF
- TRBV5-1 CASSLLGATDTQYF
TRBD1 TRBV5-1 CASSPGTGANTEAFF
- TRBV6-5 CASSLGTYFGAAFF
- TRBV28 CASSPSGALAYEQYF
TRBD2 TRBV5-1 CASSYGTRDTGELFF
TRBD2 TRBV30 CAWSGTSSSYEQYF
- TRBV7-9 CASSRGSPPYEQYF
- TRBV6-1 CASSAGQNTEAFF
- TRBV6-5 CASSPRGPASYGYTF
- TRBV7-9 CASSLPARGNTEAFF
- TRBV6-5 CASSYGPGVHGYTF
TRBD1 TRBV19 CASSPEGASGTGAYEQYF
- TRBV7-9 CASSLGPPLASGTQYF
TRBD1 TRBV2 CASSDTGDTEAFF